This T cell receptor beta chain originates from a study of HIV-infected children after antiretroviral therapy interruption. Overall study context: Most participating children were previously exposed to EBV and CMV. Study findings and constraints: The Gini coefficient of naive CD4+ repertoires rose, returning to baseline by 3 years.

RNA-based 3' RACE libraries used unique molecular identifiers. TCRdb reprocessed the 3' RACE reads via MiXCR and lists one record per CDR3 protein. The sample contains about 83,000 distinct CDR3 sequences, 6% to 8.5% of which appear only once. There are many counts of this clonotype. Its matching antigen is unknown. This CDR3 has 14 residues. Germline V gene sequence: CDR1 DFQATT, CDR2 SNEGSKA (reference sequence). The V gene end was trimmed by 4 bases and the J gene end by 2 bases; junction bases not matched to a gene: 7. Treatment denoted: PENTA 11 planned treatment interruption arm or continuous ART arm. Sorting from thawed PBMCs isolated naive CD4+ CD45RA+ CD45RO- T cells.

This receptor was taken from a pool of human donors with HIV. Sequenced material: CD45RA+ CD4+ T cells from PBMCs, pooled from several time points, taken from a donor given antiretroviral therapy, either interrupted or continuous. Subset of the sample: naive CD4+ CD45RA+ CD45RO- T cells. The chain has TRBV20-1 and TRBJ2-7, with 8 bases aligning to TRBD1. CDR3 bases: TGCAGTGCTATACAGGGGGTCCCCCCCTACGAGCAGTACTTC. Translating gives CSAIQGVPPYEQYF.